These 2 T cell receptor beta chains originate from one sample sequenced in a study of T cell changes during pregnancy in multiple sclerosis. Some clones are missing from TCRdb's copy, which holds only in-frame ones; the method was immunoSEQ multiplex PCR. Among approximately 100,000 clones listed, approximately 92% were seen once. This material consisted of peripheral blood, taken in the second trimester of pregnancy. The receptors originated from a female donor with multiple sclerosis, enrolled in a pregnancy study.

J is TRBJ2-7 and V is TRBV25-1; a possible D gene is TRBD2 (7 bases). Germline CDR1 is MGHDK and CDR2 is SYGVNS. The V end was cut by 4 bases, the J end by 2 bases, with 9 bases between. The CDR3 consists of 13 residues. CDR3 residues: CASSVGGPYEQYF. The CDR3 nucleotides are TGTGCCAGCAGTGTCGGGGGGCCCTACGAGCAGTACTTC.

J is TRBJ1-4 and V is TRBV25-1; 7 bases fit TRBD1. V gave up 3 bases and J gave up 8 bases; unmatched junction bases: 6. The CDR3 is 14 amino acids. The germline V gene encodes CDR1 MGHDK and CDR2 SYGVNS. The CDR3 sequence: CASSDDRDREKLFF. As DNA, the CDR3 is TGTGCCAGCAGTGATGACAGGGACCGCGAAAAACTGTTTTTT.